Shown below are 8 T cell receptor beta chains from a single sample sequenced in a study of blood T cell repertoires in COVID-19. The protocol was immunoSEQ multiplex PCR, while the TCRdb copy is restricted to in-frame clones and leaves out a portion. The sample gives roughly 200,000 clones, under 90% of which show up once; approximately 6% is in the top ten. Sample: peripheral blood. The receptors here all came from a man older than 75 with acute or convalescent COVID-19.

The chain couples TRBV4-1 to TRBJ1-2, with 9 bases aligning to TRBD1. The CDR3 is 15 amino acids. The germline V gene has CDR1 MGHRA and CDR2 YSYEKL. The ends lost 2 bases at V and 4 bases at J; junction bases unmatched: 5. The CDR3 DNA follows: TGCGCCAGCAGCCAATCCGGGACAGGGCCCTATGGCTACACCTTC. This encodes CASSQSGTGPYGYTF.

The chain has TRBV28 and TRBJ2-1; 9 bases match TRBD2. Germline V gives CDR1 MDHEN, CDR2 SYDVKM. This CDR3 comprises 15 residues. V lost 2 bases to trimming and J lost 4 bases; unmatched junction nucleotides: 3. CDR3 loop: CASSLELAGYNEQFF. Written as DNA, the CDR3 is TGTGCCAGCAGTTTAGAACTAGCGGGTTACAATGAGCAGTTCTTC.

This chain links TRBV18 with TRBJ2-7, with 7 bases matching TRBD1. Germline loops: CDR1 KGHSH, CDR2 LQKENI. The CDR3 contains 13 residues. Germline trimming cut 2 bases from V and 6 bases from J; bases unmatched to any gene: 4. The CDR3 DNA reads as TGTGCCAGCTCACCATCAGCAGGGGGCGAGCAGTACTTC. Translating gives CASSPSAGGEQYF.

DNA for the CDR3: TGTGCCAGTAGTATAAGAACCTCGAGGGCTTTCTTT. Translated, it gives CASSIRTSRAFF. V and J are TRBV19 and TRBJ1-1; D is uncertain. The CDR3 totals 12 residues. Germline V lookup: CDR1 LNHDA, CDR2 SQIVND (reference sequence). V lost 2 bases and J 11 bases, leaving 12 bases between the germline ends.

V and J are TRBV18 and TRBJ1-2; 10 nucleotides align to TRBD1. The J segment lost 3 bases and the V segment lost 6 bases, leaving 10 bases of the junction unmatched. This CDR3 has 16 amino acids. Looked up from germline, CDR1 is KGHSH and CDR2 is LQKENI. The CDR3 sequence is CASSRGDRGQDYGYTF. DNA of the CDR3: TGTGCCAGCTCCCGGGGAGACAGGGGGCAGGACTATGGCTACACCTTC.

This sequence joins TRBV4-2 and TRBJ1-2; 8 positions match TRBD1. The CDR3 consists of 20 residues. Germline lookup yields CDR1 LGHNA and CDR2 YNFKEQ. Trimming at V came to 4 bases and at J to 3 bases, leaving 22 bases not matched to a gene. DNA of the CDR3: TGTGCCAGCAGCCCTAATTTGGGGTTTGCGCCAGGGGGCTCGGACTATGGCTACACCTTC. It codes for CASSPNLGFAPGGSDYGYTF.

The J gene is TRBJ2-1, the V gene TRBV30; 12 nucleotides match TRBD2. The V and J ends lost 2 bases and 12 bases, in that order; junction bases with no gene match: 11. Germline CDR1 GTSNPN, CDR2 SVGIG (reference sequence). The CDR3 covers 15 residues. CDR3 amino acids: CAWSRPGLAGGGQFF. In nucleotides, the CDR3 is TGTGCCTGGAGTCGCCCGGGACTAGCGGGTGGGGGGCAGTTCTTC.

This chain connects TRBV27 to TRBJ2-5, with TRBD2 as a possible D gene (6 bases). Looked up from germline, CDR1 is MNHEY and CDR2 is SMNVEV (reference sequence). CDR3 length: 13 amino acids. V was cut by 2 bases and J by 7 bases, with 11 bases left in between. This CDR3 is CASSLRGGVTQYF. The CDR3 region has the DNA TGTGCCAGCAGTTTAAGGGGAGGAGTGACCCAGTACTTC.